This TCR beta chain was found in a study of response to subunit inactivated influenza vaccine. Study-level findings and limits: Authors suggested that a seasonal influenza vaccination recruits few new T cells each time.

Worth noting for this clonotype: As yet, its antigen is unknown.

TCRdb re-analysed the RT-PCR reads in MiXCR, keeping a single row per CDR3 protein. This sample has about 570,000 distinct CDR3 sequences, with about 11% found just once. Germline-derived CDR1 and CDR2 are SGHTA and FQGNSA. This CDR3 spans 15 amino acids. Trimming pared 1 base from V and 2 bases from J, leaving 9 bases between. A further study also used this sample, focusing on T cells expressing NK-cell markers. From that second work: With UMIs, 5'RACE template switching was used to make TCR beta cDNA. The authors restricted sorting to alpha-beta TCR T cells with an anti-gamma-delta TCR antibody in several experiments. The share of CD8+ T cells held by dominant NKG2C+ clonotypes was 1.0-7.0% in about six donors. The CD3+CD56-NKG2C+ fraction of a few donors was likewise dominated by these clonotypes.

This sequence originates from a man over 45 who received an inactivated influenza vaccine. This sample comprised PBMCs from blood, obtained on the day of vaccination. The J gene is TRBJ1-5, the V gene TRBV7-2; D is possibly TRBD1 (6 bases). CDR3 in amino acids: CASSLVRGGNQPQHF. DNA for the CDR3: TGTGCCAGCAGCTTAGTCAGGGGAGGCAATCAGCCCCAGCATTTT.